The 8 T cell receptor beta chains reported below all come from one sample, sequenced in a study of blood T cell repertoires in COVID-19. Assay used: immunoSEQ multiplex PCR; TCRdb lists only in-frame clones, some missing. The sample consists of around 190,000 clones, about 81% of them appearing once. Material: PBMCs or T cells enriched from blood (not recorded which). These receptors came from a man aged 40-49 years who had recovered from COVID-19.

The sample holds a few counts of this clone. Here the CDR3 DNA reads TGTGCCAGCAGACTCGGGACTTTAGGAAAGGATGAGCAGTTCTTC. Amino acids: CASRLGTLGKDEQFF. The chain carries TRBV6-5 and TRBJ2-1, with TRBD2 as a possible D gene (6 bases). The ends were cut back, 6 bases at V and 8 bases at J, with 20 bases in the middle. The CDR3 covers 15 residues. CDR1 and CDR2 from the germline V gene are MNHEY and SVGAGI.

The sample holds one count of this clone. This CDR3 reads CASSPTLTWDSYEQYF. CDR3 sequence (DNA): TGTGCCAGCAGCCCCACCTTAACGTGGGACAGCTACGAGCAGTACTTC. V gene TRBV11-2 combines with J gene TRBJ2-7; TRBD1 aligns across 7 bases. The CDR3 has 16 residues. J gave up 3 bases and V 5 bases, and 13 bases lay outside the gene matches. Germline loops: CDR1 SGHAT, CDR2 FQNNGV.

Comments on this clone: Additional DNA sequences in this sample encode the identical CDR3. V is TRBV18 and J is TRBJ1-5, with 8 bases lining up with TRBD1. V lost 4 bases and J lost 1; bases outside the gene matches: 3. Germline V gene lookup returns CDR1 KGHSH and CDR2 LQKENI. This CDR3 spans 15 amino acids. CDR3 amino acids: CASSRGQASNQPQHF. The CDR3, as DNA: TGTGCCAGCTCACGGGGACAGGCCAGCAATCAGCCCCAGCATTTT.

This clone was counted a few times. The genes are TRBV12-5 and TRBJ2-7, with TRBD2 matching 7 bases. J gave up 3 bases and V 0 bases, and 5 bases lay outside the gene matches. The CDR3 has 15 residues. CDR1 is LGHNT and CDR2 is FRNRAP in the germline V gene. This CDR3 reads CASGLVVAGDYEQYF. CDR3 bases: TGTGCTAGTGGTTTGGTAGTGGCGGGGGACTACGAGCAGTACTTC.

V gene TRBV18 combines with J gene TRBJ1-1; TRBD1 might be the D (5 bases). CDR1 and CDR2 from the germline V gene are KGHSH and LQKENI. This CDR3 is built from 12 residues. V lost 2 bases to trimming and J lost 7 bases, with 8 bases between them. The CDR3 DNA reads as TGTGCCAGCTCACCATCCACAGGTGAAGCTTTCTTT. As protein: CASSPSTGEAFF.

The DNA for the CDR3 is TGTGCCAGCAGGGACTTCTGGAATGAGCAGTTCTTC. Translation gives CASRDFWNEQFF. The rearrangement joins TRBV25-1 to TRBJ2-1; weak D call: TRBD2 (5 bases). Germline V gene sequence: CDR1 MGHDK, CDR2 SYGVNS. The germline V and J ends were trimmed by 6 bases and 7 bases, with 10 bases remaining between them. The CDR3 length is 12 residues.

About this clone itself: Other DNA variants within this sample encode the same CDR3. The chain combines TRBV3-1 (or the pseudogene TRBV3-2) with TRBJ2-7; D uncertain. V lost 4 bases and J 4 bases, leaving 5 bases between the germline ends. This CDR3 has 11 amino acids. Looked up from germline, CDR1 is LGHDT and CDR2 is YNNKEL (reference sequence). Here the CDR3 DNA reads TGTGCCAGCAGCCTTTCGTACGAGCAGTACTTC. Residues: CASSLSYEQYF.

The rearrangement joins TRBV18 to TRBJ1-5; D remains ambiguous. CDR3 length: 16 amino acids. The V gene lost 0 bases and the J gene lost 3 bases, with 12 bases spanning the gap. From germline, CDR1 is KGHSH and CDR2 LQKENI. CDR3 amino acids: CASSPPNGGPNQPQHF. The DNA for the CDR3 is TGTGCCAGCTCACCACCGAATGGAGGGCCCAATCAGCCCCAGCATTTT.